The present T cell receptor (beta chain) was sequenced within a study of sequential checkpoint blockade in melanoma. Trimming took off 0 bases at V and 2 bases at J, with 8 bases between the two ends. The CDR3 consists of 14 residues. Germline CDR1 SGDLS, CDR2 YYNGEE. Treatment here: randomized to nivolumab then ipilimumab (arm A) or the reverse (arm B). The assay was immunoSEQ multiplex PCR, and TCRdb's table has in-frame clones only and misses some. Among some 9,600 clones listed, roughly 73% were seen once. This chain links TRBV9 with TRBJ1-1; D is undetermined. The specimen was CD8+ T cells sorted from blood (inferred from file names), collected from a patient given nivolumab and ipilimumab in sequence. The TCR originated in a human donor with melanoma. Written as DNA, the CDR3 is TGTGCCAGCAGCGTAGTGGCAATTAACACTGAAGCTTTCTTT. Its translation: CASSVVAINTEAFF.